Below, 20 T cell receptor beta chains from the same sample are listed, as sequenced in a study of blood T cell repertoires in COVID-19. Only in-frame clones appear in the TCRdb table, and some are missing; sequencing was by immunoSEQ multiplex PCR. This table holds about 190,000 clones, 80% found once. Sequenced: peripheral blood. The receptors shown here come from a man between 60 and 75 years old with acute or convalescent COVID-19.

The chain couples TRBV7-8 to TRBJ2-1, with 11 positions matching TRBD1. Trimming cost V 4 bases and J 1 base; bases outside gene matches: 9. The CDR3 is made up of 18 amino acids. Germline V gene sequence: CDR1 SGHVS, CDR2 FQNEAQ. This CDR3 reads CASSSRDRGTPSYNEQFF. CDR3 bases: TGTGCCAGCAGCTCCCGGGACAGGGGGACCCCATCCTACAATGAGCAGTTCTTC.

The chain joins TRBV6-1 to TRBJ1-5; weak D call: TRBD1 (5 bases). V was pared by 3 bases and J by 2 bases, with 8 bases between. This CDR3 contains 14 residues. Per germline, CDR1 MNHNS and CDR2 SASEGT. The CDR3, as DNA: TGTGCCAGCAGTGAGATACAGGGCAATCAGCCCCAGCATTTT. Its protein is CASSEIQGNQPQHF.

The chain combines TRBV19 with TRBJ1-1; TRBD1 matches 7 bases. After removal of 6 bases from V and 3 bases from J, the junction contained 7 bases not matched to a gene. This CDR3 region has 14 residues. Germline V gives CDR1 LNHDA, CDR2 SQIVND (reference sequence). CDR3 in amino acids: CASSHGTADTEAFF. The CDR3 nucleotides are TGTGCCAGTAGCCACGGGACAGCCGACACTGAAGCTTTCTTT.

The chain recombines TRBV5-1 with TRBJ1-6; D gene ambiguous. Deletions cut 0 bases from V and 5 bases from J, with 12 bases between. The germline gives CDR1 SGHRS, CDR2 YFSETQ. The length of the CDR3 is 16 residues. CDR3 DNA sequence: TGCGCCAGCAGCTTGGACCTGGGAGAAAATAATTCACCCCTCCACTTT. Its translation: CASSLDLGENNSPLHF.

This sequence joins TRBV7-3 and TRBJ2-2; maybe TRBD2 (5 bases). CDR3 length equals 13 residues. CDR1 is SGHTA and CDR2 is FQGTGA in the germline V gene. Trimming took off 1 base at V and 6 bases at J, with 6 bases between the two ends. CDR3 loop: CASSLKLAGELFF. For the CDR3, the DNA is TGTGCCAGCAGCTTAAAACTAGCCGGGGAGCTGTTTTTT.

The chain joins TRBV9 to TRBJ2-3; D remains unclear. The CDR3 sequence is 13 residues long. Germline loops: CDR1 SGDLS, CDR2 YYNGEE. V shed 3 bases and J shed 2 bases, with 7 bases lying between them. CDR3 in amino acids: CASSARSTDTQYF. CDR3 nucleotide sequence: TGTGCCAGCAGCGCGAGGTCCACAGATACGCAGTATTTT.

CDR3 DNA sequence: TGTGCCAGCAGCTCCTACGAGAGTGAGCAGTTCTTC. It is translated as CASSSYESEQFF. The chain combines TRBV7-9 with TRBJ2-1; unclear D gene. CDR1 is SEHNR and CDR2 is FQNEAQ in the germline V gene (reference sequence). V was shortened by 4 bases and J by 9 bases, with 10 bases between the two germline ends. The length of the CDR3 is 12 residues.

The chain is built from TRBV20-1 and TRBJ2-5, with TRBD1 as a possible D gene (5 bases). In germline, CDR1 is DFQATT, CDR2 SNEGSKA (reference sequence). Deletions cut 5 bases from V and 9 bases from J, with 13 bases between. CDR3 length: 11 residues. CDR3 sequence reads: CSAPWEGAQYF. As DNA, the CDR3 is TGCAGTGCTCCCTGGGAAGGGGCCCAGTACTTC.

V gene TRBV28 combines with J gene TRBJ1-5, with 7 bases lining up with TRBD1. Germline CDR1 and CDR2: MDHEN and SYDVKM. The CDR3 consists of 14 residues. V shed 5 bases, J shed 5 bases, and the junction held 6 bases outside the gene matches. CDR3 nucleotides: TGTGCCAGCAGTCAAGGACAGGCCCATCAGCCCCAGCATTTT. Its protein is CASSQGQAHQPQHF.

CDR3 sequence (DNA): TGCGCCAGCAGCCAAGGACAGGGTTTGGGAAACATTCAGTACTTC. It yields the protein CASSQGQGLGNIQYF. V usage is TRBV4-3 and J usage is TRBJ2-4, with 7 bases identical to TRBD1. Trimming took 1 base from V and 6 from J; bases not matched to a gene: 6. Germline loops: CDR1 LGHNA, CDR2 YSLEER. This CDR3 is 15 amino acids long.

The chain recombines TRBV4-2 with TRBJ2-1; possible D gene TRBD1, 6 bases. Germline values: CDR1 LGHNA, CDR2 YNFKEQ. Trimming stripped 1 base from V and 0 bases from J, with 10 bases between. The CDR3 consists of 16 residues. In DNA, the CDR3 is TGTGCCAGCAGCCAAGGTGGGGGCAGCTCCTACAATGAGCAGTTCTTC. Its protein is CASSQGGGSSYNEQFF.

The chain recombines TRBV7-9 with TRBJ2-2; D possibly corresponds to TRBD1 (6 bases). The CDR3 has 17 residues. V gave up 6 bases and J gave up 0 bases, with 17 bases separating them. Germline-derived CDR1 and CDR2 are SEHNR and FQNEAQ (reference sequence). CDR3 in DNA: TGTGCCAGCAGTGACGGAGACAGGTCTGCGAACACCGGGGAGCTGTTTTTT. Encoded protein: CASSDGDRSANTGELFF.

The DNA for the CDR3 is TGTGCCTGGAGTCCACCGGGGACTTCCCTAGGCTACACCTTC. This encodes CAWSPPGTSLGYTF. The chain is built from TRBV30 and TRBJ1-2, with D perhaps matching TRBD1 (5 bases). The CDR3 loop spans 14 amino acids. The V end lost 2 bases, the J end lost 8 bases, and 18 bases lay between the germline ends. Germline loops: CDR1 GTSNPN, CDR2 SVGIG (reference sequence).

Here the CDR3 DNA reads TGTGCCACCACGCCAACAGTTTATCGTAGAGAGGTGGCAGGGGCCGGAAACACCATATATTTT. Its translation: CATTPTVYRREVAGAGNTIYF. The rearrangement joins TRBV28 to TRBJ1-3, with D perhaps matching TRBD1 (6 bases). Germline CDR1 MDHEN, CDR2 SYDVKM. The CDR3 contains 21 residues. V lost 10 bases, J lost 4 bases, and 38 bases lay in between. The full variable domain, completed using reference TRBV28 and TRBJ1-3, is DVKVTQSSRYLVKRTGEKVFLECVQDMDHENMFWYRQDPGLGLRLIYFSYDVKMKEKGDIPEGYSVSREKKERFSLILESASTNQTSMYLCATTPTVYRREVAGAGNTIYFGEGSWLTVV.

The V call is TRBV5-4, the J call TRBJ1-1; D may be TRBD1 (5 bases). CDR1 is SGHNT, CDR2 YYREEE, per germline (reference sequence). The germline V and J ends were trimmed by 4 bases and 0 bases, with 10 bases remaining between them. The CDR3 consists of 14 residues. CDR3 sequence (DNA): TGTGCCAGCAGCGGGGGACTAATGAACACTGAAGCTTTCTTT. Its protein product is CASSGGLMNTEAFF.

The chain uses TRBV13 and TRBJ2-3; perhaps TRBD2 as D (7 bases). Deletions cut 5 bases from V and 1 base from J, with 19 bases between. Per the germline V gene, CDR1 is PRHDT and CDR2 is FYEKMQ (reference sequence). This CDR3 comprises 17 residues. This CDR3 is CASSARGADHGTDTQYF. The CDR3 coding sequence is TGTGCCAGCAGCGCCCGGGGGGCGGACCACGGCACAGATACGCAGTATTTT.

The J gene is TRBJ2-2, the V gene TRBV5-6; TRBD2 agrees at 11 bases. There are 17 residues in the CDR3. After removal of 0 bases from V and 1 base from J, the junction contained 2 bases not matched to a gene. Germline CDR1 and CDR2: SGHDT and YYEEEE. Written as DNA, the CDR3 is TGTGCCAGCAGCTTGGGGCTAGCGGGAGGGAACACCGGGGAGCTGTTTTTT. Translation: CASSLGLAGGNTGELFF. The full variable domain, its missing parts supplied by reference TRBV5-6 and TRBJ2-2, is DAGVTQSPTHLIKTRGQQVTLRCSPKSGHDTVSWYQQALGQGPQFIFQYYEEEERQRGNFPDRFSGHQFPNYSSELNVNALLLGDSALYLCASSLGLAGGNTGELFFGEGSRLTVL.

The V call is TRBV5-1, the J call TRBJ2-7, with 7 bases aligning to TRBD1. CDR1 SGHRS and CDR2 YFSETQ come from the germline V gene. Trimming removed 0 bases from V and 7 bases from J; junction bases left unmatched: 10. The CDR3 runs 15 residues. The CDR3 here is CASSLAWDSPKEQYF. CDR3 coding DNA: TGCGCCAGCAGCTTGGCCTGGGACAGTCCTAAGGAGCAGTACTTC.

The rearrangement links TRBV7-9 to TRBJ1-1; tentatively, D is TRBD1 (5 bases). The CDR3 runs to 12 residues. V was cut by 4 bases and J by 6 bases, with 9 bases left in between. In germline, CDR1 is SEHNR, CDR2 FQNEAQ (reference sequence). CDR3 region: CASSSDTPEAFF. In DNA form, the CDR3 reads TGTGCCAGCAGCTCGGACACCCCTGAAGCTTTCTTT.

V is TRBV5-4 and J is TRBJ2-3; 11 bases are a match to TRBD1. Germline assignment: CDR1 SGHNT and CDR2 YYREEE (reference sequence). J was trimmed by 5 bases and V by 4 bases; bases with no gene match: 6. The CDR3 consists of 15 residues. The CDR3: CASSPDRGQVDTQYF. The CDR3 DNA reads TGTGCCAGCAGCCCGGACAGGGGGCAGGTAGATACGCAGTATTTT.